These T cell receptor beta chains were read from a single sample in a study of regulatory T cells in long-lasting Graves disease. TCRdb reprocessed the multiplex PCR reads with MiXCR, giving one entry per CDR3 protein. This sample carries about 610,000 distinct CDR3 sequences, about 15% of them seen once, and the ten largest clones take 9.5% to 15%. These data also formed part of another study, on T cells in Graves' hyperthyroidism and ophthalmopathy.

The input for sequencing was peripheral blood mononuclear cells (PBMCs), taken at new diagnosis, from a patient treated with antithyroid drugs. The origin of the receptors is a man aged 18 to 30 with Graves disease. CDR3s include the opening cysteine and the closing phenylalanine or tryptophan. The order of the fields is J gene, CDR3 length, V gene, clone size, D gene, CDR3 DNA, CDR3 protein. The D gene is left open where the match is weak. Clone size, where shown, is once, few, many, or a class for clones that have expanded.

j_call: TRBJ2-1
cdr3_length: 14
v_call: TRBV20-1
clone_size: .
d_call: TRBD2
cdr3_nt: TGCAGTGCTGGGCTAGCGGGAGGTTACAATGAGCAGTTCTTC
cdr3_aa: CSAGLAGGYNEQFF

j_call: TRBJ2-1
cdr3_length: 12
v_call: TRBV11-2
clone_size: many
d_call: .
cdr3_nt: TGTGCCAGCAGCTCTTCCTCTTTGGAGCAGTTCTTC
cdr3_aa: CASSSSSLEQFF

j_call: TRBJ1-2
cdr3_length: 14
v_call: TRBV3-1
clone_size: .
d_call: .
cdr3_nt: TGTGCCAGCAGCCAACTACATGCTAACTATGGCTACACCTTC
cdr3_aa: CASSQLHANYGYTF

j_call: TRBJ2-1
cdr3_length: 16
v_call: TRBV28
clone_size: once
d_call: .
cdr3_nt: TGTGCCAGCAGTTTTACTGGAGCTGGGGTTGGGGTTGAGCAGTTCTTC
cdr3_aa: CASSFTGAGVGVEQFF

j_call: TRBJ2-3
cdr3_length: 14
v_call: TRBV5-1
clone_size: .
d_call: .
cdr3_nt: TGCGCCAGCAGCTTGGGGGAGAGCACAGATACGCAGTATTTT
cdr3_aa: CASSLGESTDTQYF

j_call: TRBJ2-3
cdr3_length: 12
v_call: TRBV20-1
clone_size: few
d_call: .
cdr3_nt: TGCAGTGCTTCCGAGGAGCCCGATACGCAGTATTTT
cdr3_aa: CSASEEPDTQYF

j_call: TRBJ1-2
cdr3_length: 14
v_call: TRBV7-9
clone_size: many
d_call: .
cdr3_nt: TGTGCCAGCAGCCCCGTGGGGGTGGCCTATGGCTACACCTTC
cdr3_aa: CASSPVGVAYGYTF

j_call: TRBJ2-3
cdr3_length: 14
v_call: TRBV30
clone_size: .
d_call: .
cdr3_nt: TGTGCCTGGAGTCGGCAGGCCGGGCGGGATACGCAGTATTTT
cdr3_aa: CAWSRQAGRDTQYF

j_call: TRBJ2-3
cdr3_length: 16
v_call: TRBV28
clone_size: .
d_call: .
cdr3_nt: TGTGCCAGCAGGGGGGCGAGTCGTGGAAGCACAGATACGCAGTATTTT
cdr3_aa: CASRGASRGSTDTQYF

j_call: TRBJ2-3
cdr3_length: 16
v_call: TRBV7-8
clone_size: .
d_call: .
cdr3_nt: TGTGCCAGCAGCGTCCTCCGGGTCTCTCGCGGAGATACGCAGTATTTT
cdr3_aa: CASSVLRVSRGDTQYF

j_call: TRBJ2-1
cdr3_length: 15
v_call: TRBV28
clone_size: few
d_call: TRBD2
cdr3_nt: TGTGCCAGCAGCCTCGGACTAGCAACACGGATTGAGCAGTTCTTC
cdr3_aa: CASSLGLATRIEQFF

j_call: TRBJ1-2
cdr3_length: 13
v_call: TRBV19
clone_size: once
d_call: .
cdr3_nt: TGTGCCAGTGCGGTAGGGGGTTTTGATGGCTACACCTTC
cdr3_aa: CASAVGGFDGYTF

j_call: TRBJ1-1
cdr3_length: 14
v_call: TRBV12-3/TRBV12-4
clone_size: .
d_call: .
cdr3_nt: TGTGCCAGCAGTTTTCGGGGACAGAACACTGAAGCTTTCTTT
cdr3_aa: CASSFRGQNTEAFF

j_call: TRBJ1-2
cdr3_length: 14
v_call: TRBV6-1
clone_size: many
d_call: .
cdr3_nt: TGTGCCGGAACCGGGACTGCCAAAGACTATGGCTACACCTTC
cdr3_aa: CAGTGTAKDYGYTF

j_call: TRBJ1-4
cdr3_length: 15
v_call: TRBV25-1
clone_size: .
d_call: .
cdr3_nt: TGTGCCAGCAGTCCAGGGACAAGGACTAATGAAAAACTGTTTTTT
cdr3_aa: CASSPGTRTNEKLFF

j_call: TRBJ2-7
cdr3_length: 16
v_call: TRBV30
clone_size: few
d_call: TRBD2
cdr3_nt: TGTGCCTGGAGTGTACCGAGGACTAGCGGGAGGTACGAGCAGTACTTC
cdr3_aa: CAWSVPRTSGRYEQYF

j_call: TRBJ1-6
cdr3_length: 15
v_call: TRBV3-1
clone_size: .
d_call: .
cdr3_nt: TGTGCCAGCACCCAAGCACAGGGCTTTGGTTCACCCCTCCACTTT
cdr3_aa: CASTQAQGFGSPLHF

j_call: TRBJ2-3
cdr3_length: 17
v_call: TRBV27
clone_size: many
d_call: TRBD2
cdr3_nt: TGTGCCAGCAGTTCCCCCGGTAGCGGGAAAGACACAGATACGCAGTATTTT
cdr3_aa: CASSSPGSGKDTDTQYF

j_call: TRBJ1-4
cdr3_length: 15
v_call: TRBV12-3/TRBV12-4
clone_size: many
d_call: .
cdr3_nt: TGTGCCAGCAGTTTAGATGGGACACCTAATGAAAAACTGTTTTTT
cdr3_aa: CASSLDGTPNEKLFF

j_call: TRBJ1-2
cdr3_length: 12
v_call: TRBV29-1
clone_size: .
d_call: TRBD1
cdr3_nt: TGCAGCGTTAGACAGGGGGATAGGGGCTACACCTTC
cdr3_aa: CSVRQGDRGYTF

j_call: TRBJ2-1
cdr3_length: 13
v_call: TRBV11-2
clone_size: many
d_call: .
cdr3_nt: TGTGCCAGCAGCTGGGGACTTTACAATGAGCAGTTCTTC
cdr3_aa: CASSWGLYNEQFF

j_call: TRBJ1-4
cdr3_length: 14
v_call: TRBV5-1
clone_size: few
d_call: .
cdr3_nt: TGCGCCAGCAGCTTGGAGCAGGGCCCCGAAAAACTGTTTTTT
cdr3_aa: CASSLEQGPEKLFF

j_call: TRBJ2-7
cdr3_length: 14
v_call: TRBV20-1
clone_size: few
d_call: TRBD1
cdr3_nt: TGCAGTGCTAGGTCGACAGGGGGCGGCTACGAGCAGTACTTC
cdr3_aa: CSARSTGGGYEQYF

j_call: TRBJ2-3
cdr3_length: 16
v_call: TRBV5-4
clone_size: .
d_call: .
cdr3_nt: TGTGCCAGCAGCCTCGGGACAGAGGGCCGGGGAGGTACGCAGTATTTT
cdr3_aa: CASSLGTEGRGGTQYF

j_call: TRBJ1-4
cdr3_length: 12
v_call: TRBV11-2
clone_size: .
d_call: .
cdr3_nt: TGTGCCAGCAGCGGGGGGGTGTCGAAACTGTTTTTT
cdr3_aa: CASSGGVSKLFF

j_call: TRBJ1-2
cdr3_length: 15
v_call: TRBV27
clone_size: many
d_call: .
cdr3_nt: TGTGCCAGCAGTTTAGGACGGAGTCACCCGTCTGGCTACACCTTC
cdr3_aa: CASSLGRSHPSGYTF

j_call: TRBJ2-7
cdr3_length: 15
v_call: TRBV3-1
clone_size: .
d_call: .
cdr3_nt: TGTTCCAGCAGCCCTGCATCCGGGGCTTCCTACGAGCAGTACTTC
cdr3_aa: CSSSPASGASYEQYF

j_call: TRBJ2-7
cdr3_length: 15
v_call: TRBV3-1
clone_size: many
d_call: TRBD1
cdr3_nt: TGTGCCAGCAGCCAAGCCACCGGGACAGCCTACGAGCAGTACTTC
cdr3_aa: CASSQATGTAYEQYF

j_call: TRBJ1-1
cdr3_length: 14
v_call: TRBV20-1
clone_size: .
d_call: .
cdr3_nt: TGCAGTGCTAGAGAACACAGGTGGAACACTGAAGCTTTCTTT
cdr3_aa: CSAREHRWNTEAFF

j_call: TRBJ2-1
cdr3_length: 17
v_call: TRBV11-2
clone_size: few
d_call: TRBD1
cdr3_nt: TGTGCCAGCAGCTTAGGCCCGGGACAGCTTTCCGACAATGAGCAGTTCTTC
cdr3_aa: CASSLGPGQLSDNEQFF

j_call: TRBJ2-5
cdr3_length: 12
v_call: TRBV20-1
clone_size: few
d_call: .
cdr3_nt: TGCAGTGCTCTGCAGCAAGAAGAGACCCAGTACTTC
cdr3_aa: CSALQQEETQYF

j_call: TRBJ2-5
cdr3_length: 15
v_call: TRBV7-9
clone_size: many
d_call: .
cdr3_nt: TGTGCCAGCAGCTTAGGAAAGGGACTGGCGGAGACCCAGTACTTC
cdr3_aa: CASSLGKGLAETQYF

j_call: TRBJ1-2
cdr3_length: 18
v_call: TRBV9
clone_size: .
d_call: .
cdr3_nt: TGTGCCAGCAGCGTAGGGGGACCAACCCCCCACTGGGGCTATGGCTACACCTTC
cdr3_aa: CASSVGGPTPHWGYGYTF

j_call: TRBJ2-7
cdr3_length: 16
v_call: TRBV20-1
clone_size: many
d_call: .
cdr3_nt: TGCAGTGCCCCCCCCTCTACGGTTGGGGGTAGGAACGAGCAGTACTTC
cdr3_aa: CSAPPSTVGGRNEQYF

j_call: TRBJ2-7
cdr3_length: 17
v_call: TRBV7-2
clone_size: .
d_call: TRBD2
cdr3_nt: TGTGCCAGCAGCTTAGGGACTAGCCTGCAGTATACCTACGAGCAGTACTTC
cdr3_aa: CASSLGTSLQYTYEQYF

j_call: TRBJ1-1
cdr3_length: 15
v_call: TRBV3-1
clone_size: .
d_call: TRBD1
cdr3_nt: TGTGCCAGCAGCCAAGATCACCGAACGGACAGGGAAGCTTTCTTT
cdr3_aa: CASSQDHRTDREAFF

j_call: TRBJ2-2
cdr3_length: 18
v_call: TRBV13
clone_size: few
d_call: TRBD2
cdr3_nt: TGTGCCAGCAGCCCAGGACTAGCGGGAGGCTATCACACCGGGGAGCTGTTTTTT
cdr3_aa: CASSPGLAGGYHTGELFF

j_call: TRBJ2-1
cdr3_length: 13
v_call: TRBV30
clone_size: .
d_call: .
cdr3_nt: TGTGCCTGGAGTGTACTGGTGCTCAATGAGCAGTTCTTC
cdr3_aa: CAWSVLVLNEQFF

j_call: TRBJ2-1
cdr3_length: 14
v_call: TRBV7-9
clone_size: many
d_call: TRBD2
cdr3_nt: TGTGCCAGCAGCTACGGGGCGGGAGCTGATGAGCAGTTCTTC
cdr3_aa: CASSYGAGADEQFF

j_call: TRBJ2-5
cdr3_length: 13
v_call: TRBV7-3
clone_size: .
d_call: TRBD1
cdr3_nt: TGTGCCAGCAGGGAACAGGGGAAAGAGACCCAGTACTTC
cdr3_aa: CASREQGKETQYF

j_call: TRBJ2-7
cdr3_length: 12
v_call: TRBV7-2
clone_size: many
d_call: .
cdr3_nt: TGTGCCAGCAGCTTATTTGGGAGGGAGCAGTACTTC
cdr3_aa: CASSLFGREQYF

j_call: TRBJ1-4
cdr3_length: 13
v_call: TRBV30
clone_size: .
d_call: TRBD1
cdr3_nt: TGTGCCTGGGAGGACAGGGGGCGTAGTAAACTGTTTTTT
cdr3_aa: CAWEDRGRSKLFF

j_call: TRBJ2-1
cdr3_length: 15
v_call: TRBV7-9
clone_size: few
d_call: .
cdr3_nt: TGTGCCAGCCTAAATGGGGGGTATATGATGTATGAGCAGTTCTTC
cdr3_aa: CASLNGGYMMYEQFF

j_call: TRBJ2-7
cdr3_length: 14
v_call: TRBV28
clone_size: many
d_call: TRBD1
cdr3_nt: TGTGCCAGCAGTTTATTCAGGGGGCGATACGAGCAGTACTTC
cdr3_aa: CASSLFRGRYEQYF

j_call: TRBJ1-1
cdr3_length: 16
v_call: TRBV5-1
clone_size: few
d_call: TRBD1
cdr3_nt: TGCGCCAGCAGCTTGGCCCTGGACAGGGCGAACACTGAAGCTTTCTTT
cdr3_aa: CASSLALDRANTEAFF

j_call: TRBJ1-6
cdr3_length: 16
v_call: TRBV25-1
clone_size: .
d_call: .
cdr3_nt: TGTGCCAGCAGTGATACAGTTACGGGCAATAATTCACCCCTCCACTTT
cdr3_aa: CASSDTVTGNNSPLHF

j_call: TRBJ2-7
cdr3_length: 16
v_call: TRBV19
clone_size: .
d_call: .
cdr3_nt: TGTGCCAGTAGGCCCAGGGGGGAGCTGGGTGCATACGAGCAGTACTTC
cdr3_aa: CASRPRGELGAYEQYF

j_call: TRBJ2-1
cdr3_length: 14
v_call: TRBV28
clone_size: many
d_call: TRBD2
cdr3_nt: TGTGCCAGCAGTTTACCGACTAGCGGGACGCGACAGTTCTTC
cdr3_aa: CASSLPTSGTRQFF

j_call: TRBJ2-7
cdr3_length: 14
v_call: TRBV6-1
clone_size: many
d_call: TRBD1
cdr3_nt: TGTGCCACTTCGCGGGACAGGGAGGCCTACGAGCAGTACTTC
cdr3_aa: CATSRDREAYEQYF

j_call: TRBJ2-2
cdr3_length: 14
v_call: TRBV27
clone_size: many
d_call: .
cdr3_nt: TGTGCCAGCAGTTTAGGGCAGGGGAGCGGGGAGCTGTTTTTT
cdr3_aa: CASSLGQGSGELFF

j_call: TRBJ2-3
cdr3_length: 15
v_call: TRBV12-3/TRBV12-4
clone_size: many
d_call: .
cdr3_nt: TGTGCCAGCAGTTTTCCCTCGAGCGGCACAGATACGCAGTATTTT
cdr3_aa: CASSFPSSGTDTQYF

j_call: TRBJ2-2
cdr3_length: 14
v_call: TRBV30
clone_size: .
d_call: .
cdr3_nt: TGTGCCTGGGACGCGTACTGGGTCACCGGGGAGCTGTTTTTT
cdr3_aa: CAWDAYWVTGELFF

j_call: TRBJ2-5
cdr3_length: 14
v_call: TRBV12-3/TRBV12-4
clone_size: .
d_call: .
cdr3_nt: TGTGCCAGCAGTATCCGGGACAACCAAGAGACCCAGTACTTC
cdr3_aa: CASSIRDNQETQYF

j_call: TRBJ1-2
cdr3_length: 11
v_call: TRBV28
clone_size: many
d_call: .
cdr3_nt: TGTGCCAGCAGTCGAGGAGGAGGCTACACCTTC
cdr3_aa: CASSRGGGYTF

j_call: TRBJ1-1
cdr3_length: 16
v_call: TRBV2
clone_size: many
d_call: .
cdr3_nt: TGTGCCAGCAGTCCAAGAGGTTCAACGGTGAACACTGAAGCTTTCTTT
cdr3_aa: CASSPRGSTVNTEAFF